This T cell receptor (beta chain) was identified during a study of cytotoxic CD8 clonotypes in ibrutinib-treated CLL (dated by TCRdb to the early 2020s). Study-wide context: The cohort was composed of some twelve relapsed/refractory and around 15 treatment-naive patients; IGHV unmutated status was identified in under 18 patients. Response samples were taken after a median of 12 months on treatment, ranging from 6 to 36 months. Partial responses were observed in approximately 24 patients and complete responses in 2; after a median follow-up of 68 months, remission was maintained in about 15 patients and progression was observed in 12. Samples averaged approximately 240,000 productive templates and just under 95,000 productive rearrangements. Longitudinal samples were available for about 30% of the 86 trial participants. Cryopreserved peripheral blood mononuclear cells were obtained before treatment, at response, and at either sustained remission or disease progression. Every remission and progressive disease sample was obtained while ibrutinib was still being received by the patients. Overall study outcomes, separate from this receptor: Clonality increased at ibrutinib response, stayed stable in sustained remission, and fell back toward baseline at progression. Public clonotypes were found to be uncommon and were observed to contract or remain stable during treatment; the increase in clonality was shown to reflect expansion of private clonotypes at ibrutinib response. Baseline clonality exceeded that of age-matched healthy donors and correlated strongly with circulating CD8+ T-cell counts. Lymph node repertoires were not examined, and the timing of sampling was not matched between patients in sustained remission and those whose disease progressed.

The goal of deep resolution MiSeq sequencing was a depth between 1 in 1 million and 1 in 200,000 T cells, and coverage averaged 10x per clonotype. The immunoSEQ hsTCRB Kit was used to generate TCR beta libraries. The authors' analysis ran thus. ImmunoSEQ Data Assistant and ImmunoSEQ Analyzer were used for data analysis, and V, D and J genes were assigned according to IMGT definitions. Clonality, which ranges from 0 to 1, was calculated by subtracting the normalized Shannon entropy of productive rearrangement frequencies from one. Public clonotype analysis was restricted to overrepresented clonotypes comprising at least 0.05% of each patient's repertoire. Roughly 12 age-matched healthy donor repertoires from immuneACCESS were used as controls for clonality. TCRdb re-hosts the immuneACCESS table, in-frame sequences only. Its copies lack some clones; in the studies checked, an unresolved V gene accounts for under half of them, and the cause for the rest is not known. V, J and clone size are those of that table, while D and trimming were read from the DNA. For this sample the table gives over 110,000 clones, of which 80% to 95% were detected only once. Jointly, the top ten make up about a tenth of the sample.

In regard to this clone: Its antigen is not yet known. Within one base of it there is no much larger clone, and no base qualities were kept.

CDR1 and CDR2, looked up from the germline V gene (reference sequence), are LNHDA and SQIVND. V gives up 3 bases and J gives up 7 bases, and the segment between their germline ends measures 12 bases. The CDR3, cysteine through phenylalanine, is 14 amino acids long. Just CDR3 DNA is preserved here, 42 bases in frame from base 1. What this sample's time point label stands for: 12 to 13 months on ibrutinib. For TCR beta library preparation, roughly 2.2 micrograms of genomic DNA were isolated from cryopreserved PBMCs. Longitudinal blood samples from CLL patients on ibrutinib monotherapy underwent high-throughput TCR beta sequencing. The patients took part in an open-label, single-center phase 2 trial of ibrutinib monotherapy.

The rearranged chain carries TRBV19 and TRBJ2-2; the D gene is possibly TRBD2, with 5 bases matching. The sequenced sample was PBMCs, obtained after 12 months of ibrutinib treatment. This receptor was obtained from a human donor with chronic lymphocytic leukemia. The CDR3 protein sequence reads: CASSIWEWSGELFF. The DNA sequence follows: TGTGCCAGTAGTATCTGGGAGTGGAGCGGGGAGCTGTTTTTT.